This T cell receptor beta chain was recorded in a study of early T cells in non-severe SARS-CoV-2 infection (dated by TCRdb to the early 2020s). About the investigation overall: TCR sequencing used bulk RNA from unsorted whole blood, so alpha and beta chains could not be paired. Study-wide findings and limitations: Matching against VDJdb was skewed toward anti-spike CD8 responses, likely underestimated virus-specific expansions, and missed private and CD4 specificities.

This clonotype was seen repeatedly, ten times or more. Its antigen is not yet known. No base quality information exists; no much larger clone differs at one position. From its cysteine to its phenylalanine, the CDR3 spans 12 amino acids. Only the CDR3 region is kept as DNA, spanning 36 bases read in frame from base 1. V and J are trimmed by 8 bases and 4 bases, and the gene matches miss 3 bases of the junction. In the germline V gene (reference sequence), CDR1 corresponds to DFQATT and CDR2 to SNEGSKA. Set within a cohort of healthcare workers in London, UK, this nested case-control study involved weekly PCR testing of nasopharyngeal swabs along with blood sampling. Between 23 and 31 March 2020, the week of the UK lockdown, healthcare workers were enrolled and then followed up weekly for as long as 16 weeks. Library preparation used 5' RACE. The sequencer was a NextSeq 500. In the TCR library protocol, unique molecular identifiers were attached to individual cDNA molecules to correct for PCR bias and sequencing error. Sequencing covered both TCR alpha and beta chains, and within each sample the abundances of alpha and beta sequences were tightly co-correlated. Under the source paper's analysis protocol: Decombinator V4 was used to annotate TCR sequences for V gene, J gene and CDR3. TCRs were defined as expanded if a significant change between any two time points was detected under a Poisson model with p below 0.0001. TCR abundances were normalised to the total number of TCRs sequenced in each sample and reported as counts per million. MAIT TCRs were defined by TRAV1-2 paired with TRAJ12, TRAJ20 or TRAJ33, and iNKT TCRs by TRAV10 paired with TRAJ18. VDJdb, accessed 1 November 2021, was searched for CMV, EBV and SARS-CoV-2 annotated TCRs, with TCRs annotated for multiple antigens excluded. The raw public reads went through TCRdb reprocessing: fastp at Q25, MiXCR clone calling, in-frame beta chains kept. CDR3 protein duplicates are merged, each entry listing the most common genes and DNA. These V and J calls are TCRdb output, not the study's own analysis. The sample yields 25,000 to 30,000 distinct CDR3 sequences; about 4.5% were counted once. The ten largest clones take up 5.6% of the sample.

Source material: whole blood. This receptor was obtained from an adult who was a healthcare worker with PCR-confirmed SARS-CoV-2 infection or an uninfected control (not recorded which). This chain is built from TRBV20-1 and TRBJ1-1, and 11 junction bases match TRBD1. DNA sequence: TGCAGTCAGGACAGGGGGCCCACTGAAGCTTTCTTT. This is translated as CSQDRGPTEAFF.